Shown below are 2 T cell receptor beta chains from a single sample sequenced in a study of beta chain features in type 1 diabetes. Overall study results and limits: Patients with Type 1 diabetes showed moderately but significantly shorter TCRB CDR3s in all four CD4+ subsets.

cDNA synthesis used the whole RNA isolate, giving expressed TCRB sequences. Profiling relied on immunoSEQ multiplex PCR, and the TCRdb table lists in-frame clones only, not all of them. The sample has roughly 160,000 clones, 6.5% to 8.5% seen once. No antigen is known for these receptors. Sequenced sample: central memory CD4+ T cells from blood. The receptor source for this set is a young man with type 1 diabetes.

V usage is TRBV7-9 and J usage is TRBJ2-1; D gene unclear. CDR3 length equals 13 residues. Between the trimmed V and J ends, which lost 4 bases and 3 bases, there was a span of 7 bases. Germline-derived CDR1 and CDR2 are SEHNR and FQNEAQ (reference sequence). For the CDR3, the DNA is TGTGCCAGCAGCTCCACAAACTACAATGAGCAGTTCTTC. Its translation: CASSSTNYNEQFF.

The rearrangement uses TRBV29-1 and TRBJ2-3, with TRBD2 identical over 10 bases. Germline values: CDR1 SQVTM, CDR2 ANQGSEA. The CDR3 totals 18 residues. J was trimmed by 0 bases and V by 1 base; bases with no gene match: 10. For the CDR3, the DNA is TGCAGCGTTGAAGGCGGGGCTAGCGGGAGTTGGAGCACAGATACGCAGTATTTT. It encodes CSVEGGASGSWSTDTQYF.